These 17 T cell receptor beta chains were sequenced from one sample in a study of blood T cell repertoires in COVID-19. Assay used: immunoSEQ multiplex PCR; TCRdb lists only in-frame clones, some missing. This sample carries tens of thousands of clones, more than 85% of them seen once, and the ten largest clones take over 3%. Sequencing was done on a sample of peripheral blood. All receptors derive from a man aged 50 or older with acute or convalescent COVID-19.

The chain has TRBV24-1 and TRBJ2-1; D not resolved. Germline CDR1 is KGHDR and CDR2 is SFDVKD. This CDR3 comprises 16 residues. Between the trimmed V and J ends, which lost 3 bases and 0 bases, there was a span of 11 bases. DNA for the CDR3: TGTGCCACCAGTGATACTGATCACCGCTCCTACAATGAGCAGTTCTTC. Amino acid sequence: CATSDTDHRSYNEQFF.

This chain links TRBV6-5 with TRBJ1-1, with D possibly matching TRBD1 (5 bases). Between the trimmed V and J ends, which lost 0 bases and 8 bases, there was a span of 10 bases. The germline V gene encodes CDR1 MNHEY and CDR2 SVGAGI. The CDR3 consists of 13 residues. In nucleotides, the CDR3 is TGTGCCAGCAGTTACTCACGGGGGAGGGAAGCTTTCTTT. Amino acid sequence: CASSYSRGREAFF.

J is TRBJ2-7 and V is TRBV5-8; 7 bases agree with TRBD1. The CDR3 is 15 residues long. Germline V gene data show CDR1 as SGHTS and CDR2 as YDEGEE. V lost 4 bases and J lost 0; bases outside the gene matches: 7. The CDR3 DNA follows: TGTGCCAGCAGCCCACCGGGACAGAGCTCCTACGAGCAGTACTTC. Amino acids: CASSPPGQSSYEQYF.

The chain couples TRBV29-1 to TRBJ1-1, with D unclear. Germline assignment: CDR1 SQVTM and CDR2 ANQGSEA. V lost 3 bases and J lost 11, with 4 bases in between. The CDR3 extends over 8 amino acids. The CDR3 DNA reads as TGCAGCGTTGATGCGGCTTTCTTT. This codes for CSVDAAFF.

The V and J genes are TRBV30 and TRBJ1-5; D perhaps matches TRBD1 (5 bases). The CDR3 contains 15 residues. Germline values: CDR1 GTSNPN, CDR2 SVGIG (reference sequence). Between the trimmed V and J ends, which lost 2 bases and 4 bases, there was a span of 15 bases. The CDR3 is CAWSTIEGRNQPQHF. The DNA for the CDR3 is TGTGCCTGGAGTACTATTGAGGGGAGGAATCAGCCCCAGCATTTT.

The V gene is TRBV4-1, the J gene TRBJ2-4; TRBD2 matches at 8 bases. This CDR3 region has 19 residues. Germline V gene data show CDR1 as MGHRA and CDR2 as YSYEKL. V dropped 2 bases and J dropped 3; count of bases not matched to a gene: 15. As DNA, the CDR3 is TGCGCCAGCAGCCAACGATCTCCATCTGGGGCGGGGGGCAAAAACATTCAGTACTTC. The encoded protein is CASSQRSPSGAGGKNIQYF.

This clone was observed a handful of times. The J gene is TRBJ1-1, the V gene TRBV18; D remains unclear. CDR1 is KGHSH and CDR2 is LQKENI in the germline V gene. V gave up 5 bases and J gave up 5 bases, with 15 bases separating them. CDR3 length: 14 residues. The DNA for the CDR3 is TGTGCCAGCTCAACTAAGGTTGGGTCAACTGAAGCTTTCTTT. Protein sequence: CASSTKVGSTEAFF.

The CDR3, as DNA: TGTGCCAGCAGTTTATTGGGGACAGCAATGAACACTGAAGCTTTCTTT. It yields the protein CASSLLGTAMNTEAFF. The J gene is TRBJ1-1, the V gene TRBV28; TRBD1 matches at 7 bases. The J segment lost 0 bases and the V segment lost 1 base, leaving 5 bases of the junction unmatched. The CDR3 runs 16 residues. Per the germline V gene, CDR1 is MDHEN and CDR2 is SYDVKM.

The chain uses TRBV5-1 and TRBJ2-3, with a weak D call TRBD1 (6 bases). Germline V lookup: CDR1 SGHRS, CDR2 YFSETQ. CDR3 size: 15 residues. V was clipped by 3 bases and J by 3 bases, with 14 bases between them. The CDR3 DNA is TGCGCCAGCAGCTCGGGACAAACTACTACAGATACGCAGTATTTT. This codes for CASSSGQTTTDTQYF.

The chain recombines TRBV11-2 with TRBJ2-7; 10 nucleotides line up with TRBD2. Germline CDR1 and CDR2: SGHAT and FQNNGV. V shed 5 bases, J shed 2 bases, and the junction held 6 bases outside the gene matches. This CDR3 is built from 15 residues. CDR3 residues: CASSIQRGGPYEQYF. In nucleotides, the CDR3 is TGTGCCAGCAGCATTCAGCGGGGGGGTCCCTACGAGCAGTACTTC.

The V gene is TRBV3-1 (or the pseudogene TRBV3-2), the J gene TRBJ1-6; weak D call: TRBD1 (5 bases). V lost 8 bases and J lost 0, with 17 bases in between. Germline assignment: CDR1 LGHDT and CDR2 YNNKEL (reference sequence). The CDR3 covers 17 residues. CDR3: CASELAGPSSYNSPLHF. CDR3 DNA: TGTGCCAGCGAACTGGCAGGGCCGAGCTCCTATAATTCACCCCTCCACTTT.

The genes are TRBV7-2 and TRBJ1-3, with D hard to call. Germline-derived CDR1 and CDR2 are SGHTA and FQGNSA. V lost 1 base and J lost 0, with 10 bases in between. The CDR3 covers 16 residues. CDR3 amino acids: CASSLEAPISGNTIYF. The CDR3 coding sequence is TGTGCCAGCAGCTTAGAAGCACCGATCTCTGGAAACACCATATATTTT.

The J gene is TRBJ1-1, the V gene TRBV5-4; the match to TRBD1 covers 9 bases. Germline V CDR1 and CDR2: SGHNT, YYREEE (reference sequence). V dropped 4 bases and J dropped 1; count of bases not matched to a gene: 14. The CDR3 extends over 18 amino acids. CDR3 DNA: TGTGCCAGCAGCGGATATACAGGGGGCTTAGGGAGGAACACTGAAGCTTTCTTT. Translated, it gives CASSGYTGGLGRNTEAFF.

This rearrangement joins TRBV29-1 to TRBJ2-7; 7 bases are shared with TRBD2. This CDR3 is 13 amino acids long. Germline-derived CDR1 and CDR2 are SQVTM and ANQGSEA. J lost 2 bases, V lost 4 bases, and 5 bases had no gene match. The CDR3 DNA follows: TGCAGCGTTGTTGCTAGCGGTACCTACGAGCAGTACTTC. Its translation is CSVVASGTYEQYF.

The V and J genes are TRBV19 and TRBJ1-3; maybe TRBD1 (6 bases). Trimming shortened V by 7 bases and J by 0 bases, and 13 bases separated the two germline ends. Germline loops: CDR1 LNHDA, CDR2 SQIVND (reference sequence). CDR3 length equals 15 residues. CDR3 DNA sequence: TGTGCCAGTACGTCGGACAGAATCTCTGGAAACACCATATATTTT. Protein sequence: CASTSDRISGNTIYF.

V usage is TRBV9 and J usage is TRBJ1-2, with a possible D match to TRBD1 (5 bases). This CDR3 contains 14 residues. V was pared by 3 bases and J by 6 bases, with 15 bases between. From germline, CDR1 is SGDLS and CDR2 YYNGEE. CDR3 loop: CASSASAGGDGYTF. CDR3 coding DNA: TGTGCCAGCAGCGCCAGTGCGGGGGGGGATGGCTACACCTTC.

The DNA of the CDR3 is TGTGCCAGCAGATCGTCAGGGGGAGGAGTAGGTGAGCAGTACTTC. It is translated as CASRSSGGGVGEQYF. The J gene is TRBJ2-7, the V gene TRBV28; possibly TRBD1 for D (7 bases). V was pared by 6 bases and J by 7 bases, with 22 bases between. Per germline, CDR1 MDHEN and CDR2 SYDVKM. CDR3 length: 15 amino acids.